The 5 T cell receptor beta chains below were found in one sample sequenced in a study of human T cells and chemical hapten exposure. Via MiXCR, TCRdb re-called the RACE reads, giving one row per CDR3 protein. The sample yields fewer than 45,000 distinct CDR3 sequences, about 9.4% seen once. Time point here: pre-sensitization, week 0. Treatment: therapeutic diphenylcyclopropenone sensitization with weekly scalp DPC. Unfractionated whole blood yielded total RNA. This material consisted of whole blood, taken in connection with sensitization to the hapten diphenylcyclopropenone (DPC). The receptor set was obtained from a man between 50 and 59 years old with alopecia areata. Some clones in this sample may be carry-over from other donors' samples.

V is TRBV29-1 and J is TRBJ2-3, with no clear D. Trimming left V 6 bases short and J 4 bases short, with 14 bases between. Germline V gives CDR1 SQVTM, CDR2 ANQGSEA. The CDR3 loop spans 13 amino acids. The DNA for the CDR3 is TGCAGCGTGAATACCGGACGGGCAGATACGCAGTATTTT. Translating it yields CSVNTGRADTQYF.

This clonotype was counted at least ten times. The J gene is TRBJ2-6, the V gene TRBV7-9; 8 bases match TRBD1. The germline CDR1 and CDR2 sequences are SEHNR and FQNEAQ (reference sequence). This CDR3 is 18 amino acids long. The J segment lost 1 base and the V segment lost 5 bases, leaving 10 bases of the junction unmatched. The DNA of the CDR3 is TGTGCCAGCAGCGATCGGACAGGGAAAGGATCTGGGGCCAACGTCCTGACTTTC. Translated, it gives CASSDRTGKGSGANVLTF.

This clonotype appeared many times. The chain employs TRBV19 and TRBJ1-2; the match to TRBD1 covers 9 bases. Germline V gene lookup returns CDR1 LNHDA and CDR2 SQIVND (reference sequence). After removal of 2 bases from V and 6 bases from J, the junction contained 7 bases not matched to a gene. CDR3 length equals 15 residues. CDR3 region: CASSIRRTGADGYTF. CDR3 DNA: TGTGCCAGTAGTATAAGAAGGACAGGGGCGGATGGCTACACCTTC. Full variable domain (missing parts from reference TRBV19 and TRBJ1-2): DGGITQSPKYLFRKEGQNVTLSCEQNLNHDAMYWYRQDPGQGLRLIYYSQIVNDFQKGDIAEGYSVSREKKESFPLTVTSAQKNPTAFYLCASSIRRTGADGYTFGSGTRLTVV.

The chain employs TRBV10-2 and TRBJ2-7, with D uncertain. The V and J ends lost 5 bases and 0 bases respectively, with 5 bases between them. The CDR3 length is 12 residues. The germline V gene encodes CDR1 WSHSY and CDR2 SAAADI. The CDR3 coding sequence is TGCGCCAGCAGTCCGAGCTCCTACGAGCAGTACTTC. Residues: CASSPSSYEQYF.

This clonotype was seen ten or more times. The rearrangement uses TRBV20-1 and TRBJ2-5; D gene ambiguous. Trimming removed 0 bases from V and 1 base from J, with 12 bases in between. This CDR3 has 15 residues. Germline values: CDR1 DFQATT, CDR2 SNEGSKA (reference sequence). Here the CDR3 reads CSARDLWGFQETQYF. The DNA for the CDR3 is TGCAGTGCTAGAGATCTCTGGGGATTCCAAGAGACCCAGTACTTC.